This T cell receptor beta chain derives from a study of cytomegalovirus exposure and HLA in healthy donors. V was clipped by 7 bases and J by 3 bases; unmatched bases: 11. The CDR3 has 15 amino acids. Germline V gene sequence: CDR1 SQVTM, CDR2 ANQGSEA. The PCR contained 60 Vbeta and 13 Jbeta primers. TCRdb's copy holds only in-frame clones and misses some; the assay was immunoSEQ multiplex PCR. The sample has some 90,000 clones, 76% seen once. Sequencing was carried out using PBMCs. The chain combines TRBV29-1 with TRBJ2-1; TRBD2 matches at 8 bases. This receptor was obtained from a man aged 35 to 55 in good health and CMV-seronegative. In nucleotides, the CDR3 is TGCAGCGCCGGGGGTGGCGGGGGGCACTACAATGAGCAGTTCTTC. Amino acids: CSAGGGGGHYNEQFF.